The 25 T cell receptor beta chains reported below all come from one sample, sequenced in a study of T-cell memory formation after mild COVID-19. MiXCR, run by TCRdb on the 5' RACE reads, gives a single entry per CDR3 protein. Among 560,000 or so distinct CDR3 sequences, roughly 17% were seen once, and the ten largest hold roughly 8%. Specimen: PBMCs or a T cell subset sorted from them (not recorded which). The receptors come from an adult woman who had mild COVID-19 (a few samples of this study predate the infection). Cell type and time point are not known.

This rearrangement joins TRBV12-3 or TRBV12-4 to TRBJ2-7; TRBD2 agrees at 8 bases. J was trimmed by 3 bases and V by 6 bases; bases with no gene match: 7. The CDR3 is made up of 14 amino acids. CDR3 sequence: CASRPGGGNYEQYF. The CDR3 nucleotides are TGTGCCAGCAGGCCCGGCGGGGGGAACTACGAGCAGTACTTC.

The chain uses TRBV5-1 and TRBJ2-2; TRBD2 matches at 8 bases. The CDR3 has 16 residues. V was clipped by 0 bases and J by 6 bases; unmatched bases: 7. Germline V gene sequence: CDR1 SGHRS, CDR2 YFSETQ. The CDR3 nucleotides are TGCGCCAGCAGCTTGGGGGTGACTAGCGAGGCCGGGGAGCTGTTTTTT. Amino acid sequence: CASSLGVTSEAGELFF.

The rearrangement uses TRBV27 and TRBJ2-2; D is possibly TRBD1 (5 bases). CDR3 length equals 15 residues. The V gene's germline CDR1 is MNHEY and CDR2 SMNVEV (reference sequence). V lost 3 bases and J 6 bases, leaving 14 bases between the germline ends. The CDR3 is CASSFLQGQAGELFF. In nucleotides, the CDR3 is TGTGCCAGCAGTTTCCTCCAGGGTCAGGCCGGGGAGCTGTTTTTT.

J is TRBJ2-5 and V is TRBV10-3; D is uncertain. CDR3 length: 12 residues. The germline CDR1 and CDR2 sequences are ENHRY and SYGVKD. V lost 4 bases and J lost 9, with 12 bases in between. The CDR3 DNA reads as TGTGCCATCAGTGTCGGCTCTGGGGCCCAGTACTTC. Translation gives CAISVGSGAQYF.

Here the CDR3 reads CATSRDSLGEQYF. The CDR3 region has the DNA TGTGCCACCAGCAGAGATTCGCTAGGCGAGCAGTACTTC. The chain recombines TRBV15 with TRBJ2-7; D gene uncertain. This CDR3 spans 13 amino acids. Trimming shortened V by 0 bases and J by 6 bases, and 9 bases separated the two germline ends. CDR1 is LNHNV, CDR2 YYDKDF, per germline (reference sequence).

This clonotype has just a few counts. The chain carries TRBV25-1 and TRBJ2-7, with TRBD1 matching 7 bases. The CDR3 runs 13 residues. The germline gives CDR1 MGHDK, CDR2 SYGVNS. V trimming: 2 bases; J trimming: 2 bases; junction bases outside the gene matches: 0. This chain's CDR3 is CASSEQGAYEQYF. The CDR3 DNA sequence: TGTGCCAGCAGTGAACAGGGGGCCTACGAGCAGTACTTC.

In DNA, the CDR3 is TGCAGAATGGACAGCAACTATGGCTACACCTTC. Its protein is CRMDSNYGYTF. The chain is built from TRBV20-1 and TRBJ1-2; tentatively, D is TRBD1 (6 bases). Germline V gene data show CDR1 as DFQATT and CDR2 as SNEGSKA (reference sequence). The CDR3 contains 11 residues.

The J gene is TRBJ1-2, the V gene TRBV12-3 or TRBV12-4; tentative D call: TRBD1 (6 bases). V was clipped by 1 base and J by 10 bases, with 13 bases between them. There are 13 residues in the CDR3. The CDR3 reads CASSLGTGNVYTF. The CDR3 nucleotides read TGTGCCAGCAGTTTAGGCACAGGGAACGTCTACACCTTC.

The J gene is TRBJ2-3, the V gene TRBV7-2; the match to TRBD2 covers 8 bases. V dropped 2 bases and J dropped 3; count of bases not matched to a gene: 10. CDR1 and CDR2 (germline): SGHTA, FQGNSA. CDR3 length: 17 amino acids. The CDR3 region is CASSLRTGRARTDTQYF. Here the CDR3 DNA reads TGTGCCAGCAGCTTAAGGACCGGGAGGGCCCGAACAGATACGCAGTATTTT.

This clonotype was picked up a small number of times. The gene calls are TRBV7-9 and TRBJ2-2, with TRBD1 identical over 7 bases. The CDR3 covers 14 residues. Germline V gene data show CDR1 as SEHNR and CDR2 as FQNEAQ (reference sequence). Germline trimming cut 6 bases from V and 0 bases from J; bases unmatched to any gene: 1. CDR3 sequence (DNA): TGTGCCAGCAGACAGGGGTCGAACACCGGGGAGCTGTTTTTT. It yields the protein CASRQGSNTGELFF. The full variable domain, completed using reference TRBV7-9 and TRBJ2-2, is DTGVSQNPRHKITKRGQNVTFRCDPISEHNRLYWYRQTLGQGPEFLTYFQNEAQLEKSRLLSDRFSAERPKGSFSTLEIQRTEQGDSAMYLCASRQGSNTGELFFGEGSRLTVL.

The chain uses TRBV7-6 and TRBJ1-3, with a weak D call TRBD1 (6 bases). Trimming pared 6 bases from V and 3 bases from J, leaving 15 bases between. From germline, CDR1 is SGHVS and CDR2 FNYEAQ. This CDR3 is 15 amino acids long. The CDR3, as DNA: TGTGCCAGCAGTTTGTACAGGGCTGGTGGAAACACCATATATTTT. Amino acid sequence: CASSLYRAGGNTIYF.

This clonotype was recorded a few times. V usage is TRBV15 and J usage is TRBJ2-5; TRBD1 agrees at 8 bases. The CDR3 is 15 residues long. In germline, CDR1 is LNHNV, CDR2 YYDKDF (reference sequence). V dropped 7 bases and J dropped 7; count of bases not matched to a gene: 14. The CDR3 region has the DNA TGTGCCACCACCCTTGGACAGGGCGAAGGAGGGACCCAGTACTTC. Translating gives CATTLGQGEGGTQYF.

This clonotype appeared many times. This chain uses TRBV4-3 with TRBJ2-5; D is perhaps TRBD1 (5 bases). The germline V gene has CDR1 LGHNA and CDR2 YSLEER. The CDR3 totals 12 residues. Trimming pared 11 bases from V and 3 bases from J, leaving 13 bases between. The CDR3 protein is CARPRGKETQYF. The CDR3 DNA follows: TGCGCCCGCCCAAGGGGTAAAGAGACCCAGTACTTC.

This clonotype came up a few times. V usage is TRBV6-2 or TRBV6-3 and J usage is TRBJ2-7; either TRBD1 or TRBD2 may fit D (6 bases each). V was cut by 6 bases and J by 3 bases, with 18 bases left in between. From germline, CDR1 is MNHEY and CDR2 SVGEGT. The CDR3 spans 15 residues. Written as DNA, the CDR3 is TGTGCCAGCAGAAGGGGGGACACCTACAGCTACGAGCAGTACTTC. Its translation: CASRRGDTYSYEQYF.

This clonotype was found once. The V and J genes are TRBV20-1 and TRBJ2-7, with D perhaps matching TRBD1 or TRBD2 (6 bases each). V was clipped by 6 bases and J by 6 bases, with 18 bases between them. CDR3 length equals 13 residues. Germline V CDR1 and CDR2: DFQATT, SNEGSKA (reference sequence). The CDR3 DNA reads TGCAGTGCGCGCCCCAGGGGAGCGGGCGAGCAGTACTTC. Amino acids: CSARPRGAGEQYF.

This clonotype was seen at least ten times. This chain links TRBV7-9 with TRBJ2-3; TRBD1 or TRBD2 may be the D gene (6 bases each). The ends were cut back, 4 bases at V and 0 bases at J, with 17 bases in the middle. Per germline, CDR1 SEHNR and CDR2 FQNEAQ (reference sequence). This CDR3 is 17 amino acids long. In DNA form, the CDR3 reads TGTGCCAGCAGCTACTCCCGAGGGGGGCCAAGCACAGATACGCAGTATTTT. Amino acid sequence: CASSYSRGGPSTDTQYF.

This clonotype turned up a few times. The rearrangement uses TRBV11-2 and TRBJ2-1; 9 bases match TRBD2. This CDR3 has 17 amino acids. V was clipped by 0 bases and J by 3 bases; unmatched bases: 6. Germline assignment: CDR1 SGHAT and CDR2 FQNNGV. Here the CDR3 DNA reads TGTGCCAGCAGCTTAGATGGGAGCGGGAGGAGCTACAATGAGCAGTTCTTC. This sequence encodes CASSLDGSGRSYNEQFF. Variable domain in full (rest from reference TRBV11-2 and TRBJ2-1): EAGVAQSPRYKIIEKRQSVAFWCNPISGHATLYWYQQILGQGPKLLIQFQNNGVVDDSQLPKDRFSAERLKGVDSTLKIQPAKLEDSAVYLCASSLDGSGRSYNEQFFGPGTRLTVL.

The genes are TRBV27 and TRBJ2-3; no clear D gene. The CDR3 spans 11 residues. Trimming left V 6 bases short and J 10 bases short, with 11 bases between. Germline V CDR1 and CDR2: MNHEY, SMNVEV (reference sequence). Written as DNA, the CDR3 is TGTGCCAGCAGCGATCCTTCTTCGCAGTATTTT. Encoded protein: CASSDPSSQYF.

The V gene is TRBV4-1, the J gene TRBJ2-1; 10 bases fit TRBD1. From germline, CDR1 is MGHRA and CDR2 YSYEKL. The CDR3 loop spans 18 amino acids. V trimming: 2 bases; J trimming: 8 bases; junction bases outside the gene matches: 15. The CDR3 region is CASSQSTVYRDRGDEQFF. In DNA, the CDR3 is TGCGCCAGCAGCCAATCAACCGTTTACCGGGACAGGGGTGATGAGCAGTTCTTC.

The chain has TRBV5-6 and TRBJ1-1; D is uncertain. Germline values: CDR1 SGHDT, CDR2 YYEEEE. CDR3 size: 14 residues. V was shortened by 2 bases and J by 1 base, with 9 bases between the two germline ends. The CDR3 coding sequence is TGTGCCAGCAGCTTTCTCGCCCGGAACACTGAAGCTTTCTTT. This gives the protein CASSFLARNTEAFF.

This clonotype was recorded at least ten times. The chain couples TRBV11-3 to TRBJ1-2; D possibly corresponds to TRBD1 (5 bases). The germline V gene encodes CDR1 SGHNT and CDR2 YENEEA. CDR3 length: 13 residues. V was pared by 4 bases and J by 4 bases, with 10 bases between. In nucleotides, the CDR3 is TGTGCCAGCAGCTCAACGCAGGGCTATGGCTACACCTTC. Translated: CASSSTQGYGYTF.

The chain is built from TRBV2 and TRBJ1-1; TRBD1 might be the D (5 bases). This CDR3 has 15 amino acids. Germline CDR1 SNHLY, CDR2 FYNNEI. V was cut by 5 bases and J by 0 bases, with 13 bases left in between. The CDR3: CASSWAQVMNTEAFF. Written as DNA, the CDR3 is TGTGCCAGCAGTTGGGCACAGGTTATGAACACTGAAGCTTTCTTT.

This rearrangement joins TRBV5-8 to TRBJ2-1; a possible D gene is TRBD2 (5 bases). CDR3 length: 14 amino acids. From germline, CDR1 is SGHTS and CDR2 YDEGEE. Trimming took off 2 bases at V and 9 bases at J, with 15 bases between the two ends. The CDR3, as DNA: TGTGCCAGCAGCTTAACTCCCGGGGTGGGTGAGCAGTTCTTC. Its protein product is CASSLTPGVGEQFF. Full variable domain (missing parts from reference TRBV5-8 and TRBJ2-1): EAGVTQSPTHLIKTRGQQATLRCSPISGHTSVYWYQQALGLGLQFLLWYDEGEERNRGNFPPRFSGRQFPNYSSELNVNALELEDSALYLCASSLTPGVGEQFFGPGTRLTVL.

This clonotype has just a few counts. The rearrangement uses TRBV7-2 and TRBJ2-7; D possibly corresponds to TRBD2 (5 bases). Per the germline V gene, CDR1 is SGHTA and CDR2 is FQGNSA. Trimming took 6 bases from V and 2 from J, leaving 17 bases between them. The CDR3 sequence is 15 residues long. CDR3 nucleotides: TGTGCCAGCAGTGTCGTCGCGGGCGCTGCCTACGAGCAGTACTTC. Protein: CASSVVAGAAYEQYF.

This clonotype occurred a few times. The V and J genes are TRBV5-1 and TRBJ2-1; 11 bases are shared with TRBD2. V was pared by 0 bases and J by 9 bases, with 5 bases of the junction left unmatched. Germline V lookup: CDR1 SGHRS, CDR2 YFSETQ. The CDR3 extends over 15 amino acids. This chain's CDR3 is CASSLVTSGAFEQFF. The CDR3 DNA reads as TGCGCCAGCAGCTTGGTGACTAGCGGGGCATTTGAGCAGTTCTTC.